The source of this T cell receptor (beta chain) is a study of T-cell reconstitution after alpha-beta-depleted transplantation in children. Points from the study as a whole: It was reported that alpha-beta T cells came from several hundred expanded graft clones (about two months after transplant).

Per the germline V gene, CDR1 is SQVTM and CDR2 is ANQGSEA. J gave up 7 bases and V 3 bases, and 5 bases lay outside the gene matches. The CDR3 extends over 14 amino acids. A library of TCRbeta sequences, prepared with unique molecular identifiers, was generated. TCRdb passed the PCR reads through MiXCR, listing each CDR3 protein once. Of about 130,000 distinct CDR3 sequences listed, 9.7% are singletons. This clonotype turned up a few times. Antigen: not known. The sequence was obtained from a girl less than two years old who had a stem cell transplant for combined immunodeficiency, so the T cells may come from the graft donor. The rearrangement uses TRBV29-1 and TRBJ2-1; TRBD2 matches 11 bases. Sequenced material: PBMCs, mostly from graft donor cells, taken 180 days after TCRalphabeta/CD19-depleted stem cell transplant. In DNA form, the CDR3 reads TGCAGCGTTGATACTAGCGGGAGTAGTAATGAGCAGTTCTTC. Encoded protein: CSVDTSGSSNEQFF.